By share, the clone carrying this TCR beta chain ranks as medium-sized. Its matching antigen is unknown. Some clones are missing from TCRdb's copy, which holds only in-frame ones; the method was immunoSEQ multiplex PCR. The sample has several thousand clones; more than 50% are singletons. The germline V and J ends were trimmed by 6 bases and 0 bases, with 12 bases remaining between them. This CDR3 contains 15 residues. Germline V lookup: CDR1 MNHEY, CDR2 SVGAGI. These data are taken from a study of CD4+ T cells in melanoma. Findings of the study overall: In melanoma, neoantigen-specific CD4+ T cells reportedly differed in differentiation state. CD8+ T cell, macrophage and B cell function reportedly correlated with neoantigen-specific CD4+ T cells.

Sequenced sample: cells from a culture (not recorded whether cultured in vitro). The TCR comes from a human donor with melanoma. The rearrangement joins TRBV6-5 to TRBJ1-5; D possibly corresponds to TRBD1 (6 bases). The CDR3 loop is CASSLGTFSNQPQHF. For the CDR3, the DNA is TGTGCCAGCAGCCTTGGGACATTTAGCAATCAGCCCCAGCATTTT.